The text below deals with one T cell receptor (beta chain). What it binds is unknown. The data stem from a study of T cells in narcolepsy. Across the whole study: Healthy controls were enrolled alongside patients with narcolepsy type 1 or type 2.

Broader study findings: Reportedly, autoreactive clonotypes were serially detected in patients' blood but not controls'. Same-patient CSF and blood CD4+ T cell clonotypes included HCRT-specific and TRIB2-specific autoreactive ones.

Some clones are missing from TCRdb's copy, which holds only in-frame ones; the method was immunoSEQ multiplex PCR. The sample shows roughly 24,000 clones, 70% to 85% of them seen only once. The germline V and J ends were trimmed by 0 bases and 0 bases, with 7 bases remaining between them. Germline V gene sequence: CDR1 SGDLS, CDR2 YYNGEE. The CDR3 runs 15 residues. V is TRBV9 and J is TRBJ1-3; D remains unclear. The receptor was isolated from a human donor in good health. The specimen was memory (CD45RA-) CD4+ T cells from blood. As DNA, the CDR3 is TGTGCCAGCAGCGTAGGATCTGACTCTGGAAACACCATATATTTT. Its translation: CASSVGSDSGNTIYF.